These 20 T cell receptor beta chains were sequenced from one sample in a study of control samples from healthy donors and cancer patients. Some clones are missing from TCRdb's copy, which holds only in-frame ones; the method was immunoSEQ multiplex PCR. Of about 120,000 clones in the sample, around 92% were seen once. Sample: PBMCs. The receptors were sampled from a man of 80 years or more with head and neck cancer.

The chain combines TRBV13 with TRBJ1-2; 8 bases agree with TRBD1. CDR1 and CDR2 (germline): PRHDT, FYEKMQ (reference sequence). V shed 4 bases, J shed 8 bases, and the junction held 6 bases outside the gene matches. CDR3 size: 13 residues. The CDR3 DNA reads as TGTGCCAGCAGCTCTCAGGGGGCTACAGGCTACACCTTC. Translating gives CASSSQGATGYTF.

The V call is TRBV2, the J call TRBJ1-5, with 7 nucleotides matching TRBD1. Germline lookup yields CDR1 SNHLY and CDR2 FYNNEI. The CDR3 totals 15 residues. After removal of 7 bases from V and 4 bases from J, the junction contained 10 bases not matched to a gene. The CDR3 region is CASKGQGVENQPQHF. As DNA, the CDR3 is TGTGCCAGCAAGGGCCAGGGGGTTGAGAATCAGCCCCAGCATTTT. Full variable domain (remainder filled in from reference TRBV2 and TRBJ1-5): EPEVTQTPSHQVTQMGQEVILRCVPISNHLYFYWYRQILGQKVEFLVSFYNNEISEKSEIFDDQFSVERPDGSNFTLKIRSTKLEDSAMYFCASKGQGVENQPQHFGDGTRLSIL.

This chain joins TRBV18 and TRBJ1-6; maybe TRBD1 (5 bases). V lost 6 bases, J lost 7 bases, and 16 bases lay in between. CDR1 KGHSH and CDR2 LQKENI come from the germline V gene. CDR3 size: 15 residues. CDR3 protein: CASSPSGGGNSPLHF. CDR3 in DNA: TGTGCCAGCTCTCCTTCCGGGGGGGGGAATTCACCCCTCCACTTT.

The V call is TRBV3-1 (or the pseudogene TRBV3-2), the J call TRBJ1-4; D is uncertain. The CDR3 has 14 amino acids. The V end lost 1 base, the J end lost 6 bases, and 9 bases lay between the germline ends. From germline, CDR1 is LGHDT and CDR2 YNNKEL (reference sequence). The CDR3 DNA is TGTGCCAGCAGCCAAGTGGGCAGTTATGAAAAACTGTTTTTT. This sequence encodes CASSQVGSYEKLFF.

The chain recombines TRBV27 with TRBJ1-6, with a tentative D call TRBD1 (6 bases). In germline, CDR1 is MNHEY, CDR2 SMNVEV (reference sequence). V was clipped by 2 bases and J by 8 bases, with 16 bases between them. There are 16 residues in the CDR3. Written as DNA, the CDR3 is TGTGCCAGCAGTTTAAAGTGGGGGGGCCCATATTCACCCCTCCACTTT. Its protein product is CASSLKWGGPYSPLHF.

The V and J genes are TRBV5-1 and TRBJ2-1, with 7 bases that match TRBD2. V gave up 0 bases and J gave up 8 bases; unmatched junction bases: 11. The V gene's germline CDR1 is SGHRS and CDR2 YFSETQ. The CDR3 spans 16 residues. The DNA for the CDR3 is TGCGCCAGCAGCTTGGAGGGACTAACCGGCGTGGATGAGCAGTTCTTC. Its translation: CASSLEGLTGVDEQFF.

The chain combines TRBV6-5 with TRBJ2-7, with 12 bases that match TRBD2. Germline V gene data show CDR1 as MNHEY and CDR2 as SVGAGI. The J segment lost 7 bases and the V segment lost 8 bases, leaving 9 bases of the junction unmatched. The CDR3 extends over 14 amino acids. In DNA, the CDR3 is TGTGCCAGCGCTCTAGCGGGAGGGCCGGGGGAGCAGTACTTC. It yields the protein CASALAGGPGEQYF.

The gene calls are TRBV30 and TRBJ2-1; D is unclear. CDR1 is GTSNPN, CDR2 SVGIG, per germline (reference sequence). The ends were cut back, 4 bases at V and 0 bases at J, with 10 bases in the middle. This CDR3 is 14 amino acids long. CDR3 amino acids: CAWKMGRSYNEQFF. CDR3 sequence (DNA): TGTGCCTGGAAGATGGGTCGCTCCTACAATGAGCAGTTCTTC.

This clone is a singleton in its sample. The gene calls are TRBV12-5 and TRBJ2-1; unclear D gene. V lost 0 bases to trimming and J lost 7 bases, with 4 bases between them. Per germline, CDR1 LGHNT and CDR2 FRNRAP. The CDR3 loop spans 12 amino acids. The CDR3 here is CASGLVWNEQFF. For the CDR3, the DNA is TGTGCTAGTGGTTTGGTTTGGAATGAGCAGTTCTTC.

The rearrangement uses TRBV25-1 and TRBJ1-2; 9 bases agree with TRBD1. Germline assignment: CDR1 MGHDK and CDR2 SYGVNS. V lost 2 bases, J lost 7 bases, and 5 bases stayed unmatched. The CDR3 length is 14 residues. CDR3 coding DNA: TGTGCCAGCAGTGAAACCGGGACAGGGCTTGGCTACACCTTC. It encodes CASSETGTGLGYTF.

The chain links TRBV7-9 to TRBJ2-3; tentative D call: TRBD2 (7 bases). The CDR3 runs to 17 residues. Germline V gene lookup returns CDR1 SEHNR and CDR2 FQNEAQ (reference sequence). The ends were cut back, 1 base at V and 4 bases at J, with 18 bases in the middle. The CDR3: CASSLGIFGGTPDTQYF. For the CDR3, the DNA is TGTGCCAGCAGCTTAGGCATCTTCGGGGGGACACCAGATACGCAGTATTTT.

The chain links TRBV5-5 to TRBJ2-2, with 8 bases identical to TRBD2. CDR1 is SGHKS, CDR2 YYEKEE, per germline (reference sequence). V trimming: 2 bases; J trimming: 1 base; junction bases outside the gene matches: 4. The CDR3 is 16 amino acids. In nucleotides, the CDR3 is TGTGCCAGCAGCTTAATCGGGAGGGTGAACACCGGGGAGCTGTTTTTT. Its translation: CASSLIGRVNTGELFF. Looking up the rest from reference TRBV5-5 and TRBJ2-2 gives the full variable domain: DAGVTQSPTHLIKTRGQQVTLRCSPISGHKSVSWYQQVLGQGPQFIFQYYEKEERGRGNFPDRFSARQFPNYSSELNVNALLLGDSALYLCASSLIGRVNTGELFFGEGSRLTVL.

A word on this clone: Other DNA sequences in this specimen translate into the identical CDR3. CDR3: CASSVDSNYGYTF. CDR3 DNA sequence: TGTGCCAGCAGTGTGGACAGTAACTATGGCTACACCTTC. The rearrangement links TRBV2 to TRBJ1-2; D perhaps matches TRBD1 (6 bases). The CDR3 consists of 13 residues. Trimming removed 4 bases at V and 1 base at J, with 7 bases between. Per germline, CDR1 SNHLY and CDR2 FYNNEI. The full variable domain, with the rest looked up from reference TRBV2 and TRBJ1-2, is EPEVTQTPSHQVTQMGQEVILRCVPISNHLYFYWYRQILGQKVEFLVSFYNNEISEKSEIFDDQFSVERPDGSNFTLKIRSTKLEDSAMYFCASSVDSNYGYTFGSGTRLTVV.

About this clone itself: One junction end does not reproduce the germline sequence, and a read error may be involved. The sample has other DNA sequences that encode this CDR3 too. The chain combines TRBV5-4 with TRBJ1-2, with TRBD1 identical over 10 bases. There are 14 residues in the CDR3. From germline, CDR1 is SGHNT and CDR2 YYREEE (reference sequence). This CDR3 is CASRIGTGEYGYTF. In nucleotides, the CDR3 is TGTGCCAGCAGGATTGGGACAGGGGAATATGGTTACACCTTC.

The chain joins TRBV12-3 or TRBV12-4 to TRBJ1-2; no clear D. The V gene lost 2 bases and the J gene lost 8 bases, with 6 bases spanning the gap. The CDR3 has 11 amino acids. The CDR3 here is CASSLRRGYTF. The DNA of the CDR3 is TGTGCCAGCAGTTTAAGGAGGGGCTACACCTTC.

This chain uses TRBV10-2 with TRBJ1-4; 7 nucleotides agree with TRBD1. The CDR3 is made up of 13 amino acids. The germline V gene encodes CDR1 WSHSY and CDR2 SAAADI. The trim removed 5 bases at V and 6 bases at J, leaving 3 bases unmatched. In DNA, the CDR3 is TGCGCCAGCAGTCAGGGGGTAGATGAAAAACTGTTTTTT. Protein product: CASSQGVDEKLFF.

The rearrangement uses TRBV7-8 and TRBJ1-6; D not certain. Per the germline V gene, CDR1 is SGHVS and CDR2 is FQNEAQ. Trimming removed 1 base from V and 11 bases from J, with 6 bases in between. The CDR3 spans 12 residues. CDR3 coding DNA: TGTGCCAGCAGCTTAGTGGTTCCACCCCTCCACTTT. Protein: CASSLVVPPLHF. Supplemented by reference TRBV7-8 and TRBJ1-6, the full variable domain reads GAGVSQSPRYKVAKRGQDVALRCDPISGHVSLFWYQQALGQGPEFLTYFQNEAQLDKSGLPSDRFFAERPEGSVSTLKIQRTQQEDSAVYLCASSLVVPPLHFGNGTRLTVT.

The chain has TRBV6-5 and TRBJ1-3; tentative D call: TRBD1 (5 bases). Looked up from germline, CDR1 is MNHEY and CDR2 is SVGAGI. V dropped 1 base and J dropped 2 bases, with 12 bases sitting between them. The CDR3 runs to 16 residues. CDR3 loop: CASSYFRQNAGNTIYF. The CDR3 region has the DNA TGTGCCAGCAGTTACTTCAGACAGAACGCTGGAAACACCATATATTTT.

The CDR3 sequence: CASSYSGTAQETQYF. The CDR3 nucleotides are TGCGCCAGCAGCTACTCCGGGACGGCACAAGAGACCCAGTACTTC. The chain is built from TRBV5-1 and TRBJ2-5, with D perhaps matching TRBD1 or TRBD2 (5 bases each). The germline gives CDR1 SGHRS, CDR2 YFSETQ. Between the trimmed V and J ends, which lost 3 bases and 2 bases, there was a span of 14 bases. This CDR3 spans 15 amino acids.

The chain is built from TRBV29-1 and TRBJ2-3, with D unresolved. V was pared by 5 bases and J by 6 bases, with 15 bases between. In germline, CDR1 is SQVTM, CDR2 ANQGSEA. This CDR3 is built from 13 residues. CDR3 sequence (DNA): TGCAGCGTTACCGGCTTAGCAGAGGATACGCAGTATTTT. It yields the protein CSVTGLAEDTQYF.